Listed below are T cell receptor beta chains from one sample, sequenced in a study of cytomegalovirus exposure and HLA in healthy donors. Sequenced by immunoSEQ multiplex PCR; TCRdb stores in-frame clones only, minus some. This sample has about 130,000 clones, with roughly 17% found just once. The sample comprised PBMCs. The receptor set was obtained from a female donor in good health and CMV-seropositive. Each CDR3 is given with its conserved first and last residue. D genes are given only for firm matches. Clone size is given for some rows only: seen once, a few or many times, or a class if the clone is expanded.

J gene: TRBJ1-1; clone size: .; V gene: TRBV5-1; D gene: TRBD1; CDR3 DNA: TGCGCCAGCAGCTTACAGGGGGGCGCCAACACTGAAGCTTTCTTT; CDR3 protein: CASSLQGGANTEAFF
J gene: TRBJ2-2; clone size: few; V gene: TRBV7-6; D gene: TRBD2; CDR3 DNA: TGTGCCAGCACCCCCCGGACTAGCGGGCTTACCGGGGAGCTGTTTTTT; CDR3 protein: CASTPRTSGLTGELFF
J gene: TRBJ2-1; clone size: .; V gene: TRBV4-1; D gene: TRBD2; CDR3 DNA: TGCGCCAGCAAGCGGGAGAGGGGTCCATTTGAGCAGTTCTTC; CDR3 protein: CASKRERGPFEQFF
J gene: TRBJ1-4; clone size: .; V gene: TRBV5-1; D gene: TRBD1; CDR3 DNA: TGCGCCAGCAGCTTGTCGCTCGGACAGGATGCAAAACTGTTTTTT; CDR3 protein: CASSLSLGQDAKLFF
J gene: TRBJ2-5; clone size: .; V gene: TRBV7-2; D gene: .; CDR3 DNA: TGTGCCAGCAGCTCATTCTACTGGGCCGGTGAGACCCAGTACTTC; CDR3 protein: CASSSFYWAGETQYF
J gene: TRBJ1-5; clone size: few; V gene: TRBV28; D gene: .; CDR3 DNA: TGTGCCAGCACCCCTAGAGTTAGCAATCAGCCCCAGCATTTT; CDR3 protein: CASTPRVSNQPQHF
J gene: TRBJ2-5; clone size: few; V gene: TRBV4-2; D gene: .; CDR3 DNA: TGTGCCAGCAGCCAAGATGGTCTAGCGGAGGGGGAGCAAGAGACCCAGTACTTC; CDR3 protein: CASSQDGLAEGEQETQYF
J gene: TRBJ1-1; clone size: .; V gene: TRBV6-5; D gene: .; CDR3 DNA: TGTGCCAGCAGTTACTCGGCGGGACTAATGAACACTGAAGCTTTCTTT; CDR3 protein: CASSYSAGLMNTEAFF
J gene: TRBJ1-2; clone size: few; V gene: TRBV19; D gene: .; CDR3 DNA: TGTGCCAGTAGTCTCCTCGGGGGTCCTGGTGGCTACACCTTC; CDR3 protein: CASSLLGGPGGYTF
J gene: TRBJ2-7; clone size: few; V gene: TRBV7-8; D gene: TRBD1; CDR3 DNA: TGTGCCAGCAGCTTAGCAATGGGCGAACAGGGGCCCTACTACGAGCAGTACTTC; CDR3 protein: CASSLAMGEQGPYYEQYF
J gene: TRBJ2-6; clone size: .; V gene: TRBV7-3; D gene: .; CDR3 DNA: TGTGCCAGCAGTTATACAGGGTCCGGGGCCAACGTCCTGACTTTC; CDR3 protein: CASSYTGSGANVLTF
J gene: TRBJ2-7; clone size: few; V gene: TRBV30; D gene: TRBD2; CDR3 DNA: TGTGCCTGGAGCCCACTCCGGACTAGCGGGAGTGTTTACGAGCAGTACTTC; CDR3 protein: CAWSPLRTSGSVYEQYF
J gene: TRBJ1-3; clone size: .; V gene: TRBV4-3; D gene: .; CDR3 DNA: TGCGCCAGCAGCCAAGGTGTGTTCACTGGAAACACCATATATTTT; CDR3 protein: CASSQGVFTGNTIYF
J gene: TRBJ1-2; clone size: .; V gene: TRBV19; D gene: .; CDR3 DNA: TGTGCCAGTAGTACCGGACAGTTGCACTATGGCTACACCTTC; CDR3 protein: CASSTGQLHYGYTF
J gene: TRBJ1-2; clone size: few; V gene: TRBV11-2; D gene: TRBD1; CDR3 DNA: TGTGCCAGCAGCTCAGCCGGGACAGCTTATGGCTACACCTTC; CDR3 protein: CASSSAGTAYGYTF
J gene: TRBJ2-7; clone size: .; V gene: TRBV5-1; D gene: .; CDR3 DNA: TGCGCCAGCAGCTTGACAGTAGCCTACGAGCAGTACTTC; CDR3 protein: CASSLTVAYEQYF
J gene: TRBJ2-3; clone size: .; V gene: TRBV9; D gene: .; CDR3 DNA: TGTGCCAGCAGCTCCTCCCCCGCAGATACGCAGTATTTT; CDR3 protein: CASSSSPADTQYF
J gene: TRBJ2-3; clone size: few; V gene: TRBV7-2; D gene: .; CDR3 DNA: TGTGCCAGCAGCTTAGGGCCCCCAGATACGCAGTATTTT; CDR3 protein: CASSLGPPDTQYF
J gene: TRBJ2-7; clone size: .; V gene: TRBV28; D gene: .; CDR3 DNA: TGTGCCAGCAGCCAACGGGATCCTAGGTACGAGCAGTACTTC; CDR3 protein: CASSQRDPRYEQYF
J gene: TRBJ2-7; clone size: few; V gene: TRBV5-1; D gene: .; CDR3 DNA: TGCGCCAGCAGCCCCCAATCAGGGGACCAGGGTGCTTACGAGCAGTACTTC; CDR3 protein: CASSPQSGDQGAYEQYF
J gene: TRBJ2-1; clone size: .; V gene: TRBV28; D gene: .; CDR3 DNA: TGTGCCAGCAGCCCCCCTGGCGGGACTTCCTACAATGAGCAGTTCTTC; CDR3 protein: CASSPPGGTSYNEQFF
J gene: TRBJ1-1; clone size: .; V gene: TRBV5-6; D gene: .; CDR3 DNA: TGTGCCAGCAGCTTGGCCGGGGTGAGCACTGAAGCTTTCTTT; CDR3 protein: CASSLAGVSTEAFF
J gene: TRBJ2-2; clone size: .; V gene: TRBV5-4; D gene: TRBD2; CDR3 DNA: TGTGCCAGCAGCTTGTCTGCGGGGGGGCTGTACACCGGGGAGCTGTTTTTT; CDR3 protein: CASSLSAGGLYTGELFF
J gene: TRBJ1-4; clone size: .; V gene: TRBV6-1; D gene: .; CDR3 DNA: TGTGCCAGCAGTGAAGATTGGCAGGGGAATGAAAAACTGTTTTTT; CDR3 protein: CASSEDWQGNEKLFF
J gene: TRBJ2-1; clone size: .; V gene: TRBV11-2; D gene: TRBD2; CDR3 DNA: TGTGCCAGCAACCAAGCGGGGGTCGGCGAGCAGTTCTTC; CDR3 protein: CASNQAGVGEQFF
J gene: TRBJ2-1; clone size: few; V gene: TRBV5-1; D gene: TRBD2; CDR3 DNA: TGCGCCAGCAGCTCTAGCGGGAGAGAGTACTACAATGAGCAGTTCTTC; CDR3 protein: CASSSSGREYYNEQFF
J gene: TRBJ2-5; clone size: .; V gene: TRBV5-6; D gene: .; CDR3 DNA: TGTGCCAGCAGCTTGGTAACTGGGAGAGAGACCCAGTACTTC; CDR3 protein: CASSLVTGRETQYF
J gene: TRBJ1-2; clone size: few; V gene: TRBV5-1; D gene: .; CDR3 DNA: TGCGCCAGCAGCTTGATGGGCCTTAACTATGGCTACACCTTC; CDR3 protein: CASSLMGLNYGYTF
J gene: TRBJ2-7; clone size: few; V gene: TRBV9; D gene: .; CDR3 DNA: TGTGCCAGCAGCGTAGGAATCACTACCTCCTACGAGCAGTACTTC; CDR3 protein: CASSVGITTSYEQYF
J gene: TRBJ1-2; clone size: .; V gene: TRBV6-1; D gene: .; CDR3 DNA: TGTGCCAGCAGTTTACAAACGACACTGGTTTATGGCTACACCTTC; CDR3 protein: CASSLQTTLVYGYTF
J gene: TRBJ2-3; clone size: few; V gene: TRBV30; D gene: TRBD2; CDR3 DNA: TGTGCCTGGAGCCTCGGTAGCGGGGGCACAGATACGCAGTATTTT; CDR3 protein: CAWSLGSGGTDTQYF
J gene: TRBJ1-4; clone size: .; V gene: TRBV29-1; D gene: .; CDR3 DNA: TGCAGCGTTGCAGCGGAGGAGACTAATGAAAAACTGTTTTTT; CDR3 protein: CSVAAEETNEKLFF
J gene: TRBJ2-5; clone size: .; V gene: TRBV5-6; D gene: .; CDR3 DNA: TGTGCCAGCAGCTTGGTTATACAAGAGACCCAGTACTTC; CDR3 protein: CASSLVIQETQYF
J gene: TRBJ1-2; clone size: .; V gene: TRBV7-2; D gene: .; CDR3 DNA: TGTGCCAGCAGCTCCGGGAGGGGCCACTATGGCTACACCTTC; CDR3 protein: CASSSGRGHYGYTF
J gene: TRBJ2-2; clone size: few; V gene: TRBV7-3; D gene: .; CDR3 DNA: TGTGCCAGCAGCTTCATTCCGGGCAGGGAGGACACCGGGGAGCTGTTTTTT; CDR3 protein: CASSFIPGREDTGELFF
J gene: TRBJ2-7; clone size: .; V gene: TRBV13; D gene: TRBD1; CDR3 DNA: TGTGCCAGCAGGATCTGGGGACAGGGAACCTACGAGCAGTACTTC; CDR3 protein: CASRIWGQGTYEQYF
J gene: TRBJ2-1; clone size: .; V gene: TRBV7-8; D gene: .; CDR3 DNA: TGTGCCAGCAGCCCACTCCAGGGGCGGGAGTTTCTGTTCGATGAGCAGTTCTTC; CDR3 protein: CASSPLQGREFLFDEQFF
J gene: TRBJ2-5; clone size: .; V gene: TRBV5-1; D gene: TRBD2; CDR3 DNA: TGCGCCAGCAGCGTGGTGGGGACCGGGACTAGCGGAGAGACCCAGTACTTC; CDR3 protein: CASSVVGTGTSGETQYF
J gene: TRBJ2-2; clone size: few; V gene: TRBV29-1; D gene: .; CDR3 DNA: TGCAGCGTTGAAAAACCTACTCACACCGGGGAGCTGTTTTTT; CDR3 protein: CSVEKPTHTGELFF
J gene: TRBJ2-3; clone size: .; V gene: TRBV7-3; D gene: .; CDR3 DNA: TGTGCCAGCAGCACGAAAGCCGGGGGCACAGATACGCAGTATTTT; CDR3 protein: CASSTKAGGTDTQYF
J gene: TRBJ2-1; clone size: few; V gene: TRBV11-2; D gene: .; CDR3 DNA: TGTGCCAGCAGCTTAGTTGGCGGGCCCTTCAATGAGCAGTTCTTC; CDR3 protein: CASSLVGGPFNEQFF
J gene: TRBJ2-2; clone size: few; V gene: TRBV30; D gene: .; CDR3 DNA: TGTGCCTGGAGTACAGCGAGACAGCGCACCGGGGAGCTGTTTTTT; CDR3 protein: CAWSTARQRTGELFF
J gene: TRBJ1-2; clone size: few; V gene: TRBV5-4; D gene: .; CDR3 DNA: TGTGCCAGCAGCTTGGCCCTAGGGGACTATGGCTACACCTTC; CDR3 protein: CASSLALGDYGYTF
J gene: TRBJ2-2; clone size: .; V gene: TRBV29-1; D gene: .; CDR3 DNA: TGCAGCGTTGAAACCGGGACATTGAACACCGGGGAGCTGTTTTTT; CDR3 protein: CSVETGTLNTGELFF
J gene: TRBJ2-7; clone size: .; V gene: TRBV28; D gene: TRBD1; CDR3 DNA: TGTGCCAGCAGACCGCAGACAGGGTCCCCCCAGTACTTC; CDR3 protein: CASRPQTGSPQYF
J gene: TRBJ2-7; clone size: .; V gene: TRBV2; D gene: .; CDR3 DNA: TGTGCCAGCAGATATCAGGGTGTGTACGACGAGCAGTACTTC; CDR3 protein: CASRYQGVYDEQYF
J gene: TRBJ2-7; clone size: .; V gene: TRBV5-6; D gene: TRBD1; CDR3 DNA: TGTGCCAGCAGCTCCGACAGGGATAGCAACGAGCAGTACTTC; CDR3 protein: CASSSDRDSNEQYF
J gene: TRBJ2-7; clone size: .; V gene: TRBV30; D gene: TRBD1; CDR3 DNA: TGTGCCTGGAGTACACAGGGGGCAAGAGACGAGCAGTACTTC; CDR3 protein: CAWSTQGARDEQYF
J gene: TRBJ1-2; clone size: .; V gene: TRBV5-1; D gene: .; CDR3 DNA: TGCGCCAGCAGCTTACCTCTGACAGGTTCGGAAGGCTACACCTTC; CDR3 protein: CASSLPLTGSEGYTF
J gene: TRBJ2-5; clone size: few; V gene: TRBV15; D gene: TRBD2; CDR3 DNA: TGTGCCACCAGCAGAGCTAGGACTAGCGTGAAGAAGACCCAGTACTTC; CDR3 protein: CATSRARTSVKKTQYF
J gene: TRBJ2-6; clone size: .; V gene: TRBV27; D gene: .; CDR3 DNA: TGTGCCAGCAGTTTCTGGAGCTCTGGGGCCAACGTCCTGACTTTC; CDR3 protein: CASSFWSSGANVLTF
J gene: TRBJ1-2; clone size: few; V gene: TRBV7-2; D gene: TRBD1; CDR3 DNA: TGTGCCAGCAGCCGAAAACCGACAGGGGTTCATACCGGGAACTATGGCTACACCTTC; CDR3 protein: CASSRKPTGVHTGNYGYTF
J gene: TRBJ2-5; clone size: .; V gene: TRBV7-2; D gene: .; CDR3 DNA: TGTGCCAGCAGCTCCCGGGCGGGGACCCAGTACTTC; CDR3 protein: CASSSRAGTQYF
J gene: TRBJ2-5; clone size: .; V gene: TRBV4-2; D gene: TRBD2; CDR3 DNA: TGTGCCAGCAGCCAAGGACCGAGCGGGGGGAAACAAGAGACCCAGTACTTC; CDR3 protein: CASSQGPSGGKQETQYF
J gene: TRBJ2-4; clone size: few; V gene: TRBV30; D gene: .; CDR3 DNA: TGTGCCTGGAGTGTAAGGACAGCCCTAGCCAAAAACATTCAGTACTTC; CDR3 protein: CAWSVRTALAKNIQYF
J gene: TRBJ2-5; clone size: .; V gene: TRBV28; D gene: TRBD2; CDR3 DNA: TGTGCCAGCAGGCGGGGGGCTTGGGAGACCCAGTACTTC; CDR3 protein: CASRRGAWETQYF